This T cell receptor beta chain was sequenced for a study of multiple sclerosis patients with progressive multifocal leukoencephalopathy (dated by TCRdb to between 2017 and 2020). Looking at the study overall: The study examined peripheral T and B cells of MS patients who developed PML (4 under natalizumab, 1 after alemtuzumab) and treated patients who did not. The study aimed to detect JC virus-specific or public T-cell expansions arising at the time of PML onset. Two natalizumab-treated patients who later developed PML were followed longitudinally from before therapy through 6 and 12 months to PML onset. General findings and caveats noted by the study authors: When PML developed, no shared TRBV or TRBJ gene usage and no preferred TRBV-TRBJ pairings were found. Only peripheral blood was analyzed, although cerebrospinal fluid or brain lymphocytes might be more informative for natalizumab-associated PML. Less diverse TRB repertoires in most PML patients were suggested by lower normalized Shannon entropy, whereas values near 1 were observed in the natalizumab-treated controls. TRB clones above 0.5% frequency appeared only in PML patients, but expanded clones at PML onset were already present before and during natalizumab therapy. With only a small, descriptive cohort, it remained unclear whether the findings reflect JC virus infection or general immunocompromise.

A word on this clone: Its specific antigen is unknown. Base qualities are not recorded, but no much larger clone differs from it by a single base.

The meaning of the sample's time point label: 6 months of natalizumab therapy. What the treatment or condition label conveys for this sample: on natalizumab therapy at sampling. Every listed patient had received interferon beta before, and every PML patient was female. Blood samples for T1 were taken at 6 months of natalizumab therapy, and blood samples for T2 were taken at 12 months of natalizumab therapy. Ficoll-Hypaque density gradient centrifugation was used to isolate peripheral blood mononuclear cells. Library creation used the immunoSEQ multiplex PCR assay. Each PCR was spiked with synthetic inline TR CDR3 controls spanning all V-J pairings to estimate template counts and remove amplification bias. Reads were processed so that amplification and sequencing bias were reduced, and quantification was performed against synthetic TR CDR3 analogs. Per the authors' processing: In ImmunoSEQ Analyzer, raw data were processed so that out-of-frame sequences and CDR3s with stop codons were removed, with gene names following IMGT nomenclature. Normalized Shannon entropy, defined as 1 minus Pielou's evenness, served as the summary measure of repertoire diversity. TRB sequences were considered identical only when V gene, J gene and CDR3 were shared. Public PML clonotypes were CDR3s found in two or more PML-onset samples but not found earlier, in controls, or in public databases. CDR3 amino acid composition by position was analyzed with Skylign using the observed count method. TCRdb took this table from immuneACCESS and kept in-frame rearrangements with V and J called. Such tables lack part of the clones; where checked against another copy, unresolved V genes explain under half of the gap, and the rest is unexplained. Clone size and V and J calls were adopted from that table, with D and trimming inferred from the DNA. Present in this sample are around 30,000 clones, approximately 89% of which were seen just once. The top ten hold 1.5% of the sample.

The sample was PBMCs, taken from a patient treated with natalizumab. This receptor was identified in a human donor with multiple sclerosis.

The CDR3 reads CASSPTGFGTGELFF. The sequenced DNA is TGTGCCAGTAGCCCGACAGGGTTCGGCACCGGGGAGCTGTTTTTT. The sequence links TRBV19 to TRBJ2-2, and 7 junction bases match TRBD1. The CDR3 numbers 15 residues from cysteine through phenylalanine. The sequence is cut down to CDR3 DNA, 45 bases in frame from base 1. Relative to germline, V is missing 6 bases and J is missing 4 bases, with 8 bases of the junction outside any gene match. In the germline V gene (reference sequence), CDR1 corresponds to LNHDA and CDR2 to SQIVND.